What follows describes a single T cell receptor beta chain. The target of this receptor is not known. Nothing much larger sits one base from this clone, and base qualities are not available. The sample comes from a study of T cell repertoires in cytomegalovirus infection (dated by TCRdb to the late 2010s). About the study as a whole: Donor HLA type was relevant to the analysis, because carriage of CMV infection together with the matching HLA type was indicated by public TCR beta signatures.

On the study overall, not on this receptor specifically: The ex vivo response was dominated by HLA-C-restricted CMV-specific TCR beta clonotypes, and the single most frequent clonotype in two of eight donors was supplied by these HLA-C-restricted clonotypes. Carriers of CMV infection plus the relevant HLA type were discriminated by the cumulative frequency of public TCR beta family members in the study cohort and in an independent 352-donor cohort.

Reads for this sample came from an Illumina HiSeq 1500. The public reads were run again by TCRdb, first through fastp at Q25 and then through MiXCR, and only productive beta chains were kept. Rows matching on CDR3 protein sequence are summarized as one entry with the most common DNA and genes. The sample table records about 230,000 distinct CDR3 sequences; approximately 22% of these occur just once. Roughly 18% of the sample rests with the top ten. The sequenced sample was CD8+ T cells from PBMCs. The source is a human donor in good health (CMV status not recorded). Some clones in this sample may be carry-over from other donors' samples.

The CDR3 protein sequence reads: CASSLGLGSWTNEKLFF. The nucleotide sequence is given as TGTGCCAGCAGTTTGGGCTTGGGTTCATGGACTAATGAAAAACTGTTTTTT. The rearrangement combines TRBV28 with TRBJ1-4, with the D gene call left open. CDR1 and CDR2 (MDHEN, SYDVKM) derive from the germline V gene. The CDR3 measures 17 amino acids from cysteine to phenylalanine. Here the CDR3 DNA is all that survives: 51 bases in frame from base 1. V drops 3 bases and J drops 2 bases, leaving 16 bases in between.